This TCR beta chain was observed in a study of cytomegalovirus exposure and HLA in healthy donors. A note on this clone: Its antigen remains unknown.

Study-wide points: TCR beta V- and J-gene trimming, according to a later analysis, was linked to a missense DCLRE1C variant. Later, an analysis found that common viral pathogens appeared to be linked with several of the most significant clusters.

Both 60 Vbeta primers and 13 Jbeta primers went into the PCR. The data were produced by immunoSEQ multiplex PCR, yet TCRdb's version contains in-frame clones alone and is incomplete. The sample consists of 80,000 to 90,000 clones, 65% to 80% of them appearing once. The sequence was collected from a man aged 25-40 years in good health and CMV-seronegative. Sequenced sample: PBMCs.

DNA for the CDR3: TGTGCCAGCAGTGCTCCGGTTAACACTGAAGCTTTCTTT. It translates to CASSAPVNTEAFF. This chain joins TRBV28 and TRBJ1-1; D ambiguous. Trimming removed 5 bases at V and 2 bases at J, with 9 bases between. The germline V gene has CDR1 MDHEN and CDR2 SYDVKM. CDR3 size: 13 residues. Using reference TRBV28 and TRBJ1-1 for the parts outside the CDR3, the full variable domain is DVKVTQSSRYLVKRTGEKVFLECVQDMDHENMFWYRQDPGLGLRLIYFSYDVKMKEKGDIPEGYSVSREKKERFSLILESASTNQTSMYLCASSAPVNTEAFFGQGTRLTVV.